This TCR beta chain was sequenced during a study of T cell changes during pregnancy in multiple sclerosis. Only in-frame clones appear in the TCRdb table, and some are missing; sequencing was by immunoSEQ multiplex PCR. This sample yields tens of thousands of clones, of which over 90% are seen a single time; about 0.99% belongs to the top ten. Germline V gene sequence: CDR1 LGHNT, CDR2 FRNRAP. CDR3 length: 17 residues. V was clipped by 3 bases and J by 0 bases, with 12 bases between them. The input for sequencing was peripheral blood, taken after pregnancy. This receptor was obtained from a female donor with multiple sclerosis, enrolled in a pregnancy study. The chain couples TRBV12-5 to TRBJ2-6, with a weak D call TRBD1 (6 bases). This CDR3 is CASGFPGTLSGANVLTF. The CDR3 DNA follows: TGTGCTAGTGGTTTCCCCGGGACACTCTCTGGGGCCAACGTCCTGACTTTC.